A single sample is the source of the 10 T cell receptor beta chains below, sequenced in a study of siplizumab effects on memory and regulatory T cells. The data were produced by immunoSEQ multiplex PCR, yet TCRdb's version contains in-frame clones alone and is incomplete. The table records 100,000 or so clones, about nine tenths of them present only once. The sequenced sample consisted of CD4+ T cells sorted from blood. The receptors derive from a human donor in good health. Some clones in this sample may be carry-over from other donors' samples.

This clone was seen only once. Other DNA sequences within the sample encode an identical CDR3. The chain has TRBV5-1 and TRBJ2-2; unclear D gene. The ends were cut back, 4 bases at V and 5 bases at J, with 9 bases in the middle. The CDR3 covers 13 residues. Germline V lookup: CDR1 SGHRS, CDR2 YFSETQ. The CDR3 is CASSPSGTGELFF. The DNA of the CDR3 is TGCGCCAGCAGCCCCTCCGGAACCGGGGAGCTGTTTTTT.

This chain connects TRBV27 to TRBJ2-4, with 9 bases matching TRBD2. V was clipped by 4 bases and J by 4 bases; unmatched bases: 8. This CDR3 spans 16 amino acids. From germline, CDR1 is MNHEY and CDR2 SMNVEV (reference sequence). CDR3 protein: CASSSRLAEIKNIQYF. CDR3 bases: TGTGCCAGCAGTTCGCGACTAGCGGAGATAAAAAACATTCAGTACTTC.

This clone has only one observation. The chain has TRBV7-9 and TRBJ1-1; 8 bases line up with TRBD1. CDR1 and CDR2 (germline): SEHNR, FQNEAQ (reference sequence). V was pared by 0 bases and J by 11 bases, with 5 bases of the junction left unmatched. This CDR3 is built from 13 residues. The CDR3 DNA reads as TGTGCCAGCAGCTTAGCCGGGACAGGAGCGGCTTTCTTT. This codes for CASSLAGTGAAFF.

The V call is TRBV6-1, the J call TRBJ2-7, with 8 bases lining up with TRBD1. With V trimmed by 1 base and J by 5 bases, 10 bases remained unmatched. The CDR3 is made up of 16 amino acids. Germline assignment: CDR1 MNHNS and CDR2 SASEGT. The CDR3 nucleotides are TGTGCCAGCAGTGAAGTTTTTGGACAGGGTATCAACGAGCAGTACTTC. This codes for CASSEVFGQGINEQYF.

This clone occurred once. The chain is built from TRBV14 and TRBJ2-5, with 7 bases fitting TRBD1. The CDR3 covers 19 residues. Per the germline V gene, CDR1 is SGHDN and CDR2 is FVKESK. V was pared by 0 bases and J by 2 bases, with 15 bases of the junction left unmatched. CDR3 region: CASSQDLGVGRGSQETQYF. The CDR3 DNA is TGTGCCAGCAGCCAAGATCTAGGGGTCGGCAGGGGGAGTCAAGAGACCCAGTACTTC. The whole variable domain, filled in from reference TRBV14 and TRBJ2-5, reads EAGVTQFPSHSVIEKGQTVTLRCDPISGHDNLYWYRRVMGKEIKFLLHFVKESKQDESGMPNNRFLAERTGGTYSTLKVQPAELEDSGVYFCASSQDLGVGRGSQETQYFGPGTRLLVL.

Here the CDR3 reads CASSIGSSGSRDEQYF. CDR3 coding DNA: TGTGCCAGTAGTATAGGGTCTAGCGGGAGCCGAGACGAGCAGTACTTC. The chain carries TRBV19 and TRBJ2-7, with TRBD2 matching 10 bases. CDR1 LNHDA and CDR2 SQIVND come from the germline V gene (reference sequence). V gave up 1 base and J gave up 5 bases; unmatched junction bases: 8. CDR3 size: 16 residues.

This rearrangement joins TRBV19 to TRBJ2-5; maybe TRBD2 (6 bases). With the DNA end fitting TRBJ2-7 better, the J assignment may be wrong. There are 13 residues in the CDR3. Germline CDR1 reads LNHDA; CDR2 reads SQIVND (reference sequence). In nucleotides, the CDR3 is TGTGCCAGTAGTAGCACTAGCACTTACGAGCAGTACTTC. Translating gives CASSSTSTYEQYF.

The chain recombines TRBV15 with TRBJ2-7; unclear D gene. The CDR3 totals 15 residues. Germline CDR1 LNHNV, CDR2 YYDKDF (reference sequence). Trimming took 5 bases from V and 5 from J, leaving 19 bases between them. As DNA, the CDR3 is TGTGCCACCAGCCGGCCGGTGGGAACCGATCACGAGCAGTACTTC. Translated, it gives CATSRPVGTDHEQYF.

The gene calls are TRBV7-9 and TRBJ2-7; TRBD1 matches at 10 bases. Trimming removed 7 bases from V and 7 bases from J; junction bases left unmatched: 10. This CDR3 comprises 14 residues. Germline V gene data show CDR1 as SEHNR and CDR2 as FQNEAQ (reference sequence). The CDR3 loop is CASTPGTGDGEQYF. CDR3 coding DNA: TGTGCCAGCACTCCCGGGACAGGGGATGGTGAGCAGTACTTC. The full variable domain, its missing parts supplied by reference TRBV7-9 and TRBJ2-7, is DTGVSQNPRHKITKRGQNVTFRCDPISEHNRLYWYRQTLGQGPEFLTYFQNEAQLEKSRLLSDRFSAERPKGSFSTLEIQRTEQGDSAMYLCASTPGTGDGEQYFGPGTRLTVT.

V usage is TRBV4-1 and J usage is TRBJ2-5; maybe TRBD2 (5 bases). Germline-derived CDR1 and CDR2 are MGHRA and YSYEKL. The V gene lost 2 bases and the J gene lost 3 bases, with 19 bases spanning the gap. The CDR3 is 17 amino acids. The CDR3 nucleotides are TGCGCCAGCAGCCAAAGGTGGACGAGCGGAGGAGAAGAGACCCAGTACTTC. It yields the protein CASSQRWTSGGEETQYF.